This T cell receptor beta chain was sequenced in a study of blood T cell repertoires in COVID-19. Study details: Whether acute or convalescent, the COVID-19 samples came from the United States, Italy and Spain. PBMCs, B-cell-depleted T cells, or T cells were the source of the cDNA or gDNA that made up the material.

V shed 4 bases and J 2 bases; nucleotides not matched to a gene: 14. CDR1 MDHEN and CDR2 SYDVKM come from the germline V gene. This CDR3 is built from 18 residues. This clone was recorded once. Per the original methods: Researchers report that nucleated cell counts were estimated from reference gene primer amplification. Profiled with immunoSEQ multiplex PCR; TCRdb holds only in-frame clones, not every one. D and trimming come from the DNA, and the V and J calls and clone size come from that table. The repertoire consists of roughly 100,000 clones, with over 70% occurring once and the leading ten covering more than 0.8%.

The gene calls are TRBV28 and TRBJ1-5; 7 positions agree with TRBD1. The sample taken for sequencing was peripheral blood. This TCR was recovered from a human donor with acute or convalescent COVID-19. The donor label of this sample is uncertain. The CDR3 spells CASSYTRPGQYGNQPQHF. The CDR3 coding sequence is TGTGCCAGCAGTTACACCCGCCCGGGACAGTATGGCAATCAGCCCCAGCATTTT.